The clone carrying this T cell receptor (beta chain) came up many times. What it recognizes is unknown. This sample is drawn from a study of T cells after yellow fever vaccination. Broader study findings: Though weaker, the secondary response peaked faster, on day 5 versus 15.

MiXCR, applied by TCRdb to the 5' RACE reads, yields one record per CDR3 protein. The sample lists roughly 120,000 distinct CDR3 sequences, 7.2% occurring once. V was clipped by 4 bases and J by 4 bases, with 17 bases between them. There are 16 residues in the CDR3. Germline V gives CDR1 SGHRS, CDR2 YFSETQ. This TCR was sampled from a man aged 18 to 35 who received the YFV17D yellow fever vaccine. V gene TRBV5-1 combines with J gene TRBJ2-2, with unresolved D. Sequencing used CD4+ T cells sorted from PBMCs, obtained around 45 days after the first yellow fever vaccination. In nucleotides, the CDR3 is TGCGCCAGCAGCCTGACCGCTCGACGGGCCACCGGGGAGCTGTTTTTT. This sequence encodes CASSLTARRATGELFF.